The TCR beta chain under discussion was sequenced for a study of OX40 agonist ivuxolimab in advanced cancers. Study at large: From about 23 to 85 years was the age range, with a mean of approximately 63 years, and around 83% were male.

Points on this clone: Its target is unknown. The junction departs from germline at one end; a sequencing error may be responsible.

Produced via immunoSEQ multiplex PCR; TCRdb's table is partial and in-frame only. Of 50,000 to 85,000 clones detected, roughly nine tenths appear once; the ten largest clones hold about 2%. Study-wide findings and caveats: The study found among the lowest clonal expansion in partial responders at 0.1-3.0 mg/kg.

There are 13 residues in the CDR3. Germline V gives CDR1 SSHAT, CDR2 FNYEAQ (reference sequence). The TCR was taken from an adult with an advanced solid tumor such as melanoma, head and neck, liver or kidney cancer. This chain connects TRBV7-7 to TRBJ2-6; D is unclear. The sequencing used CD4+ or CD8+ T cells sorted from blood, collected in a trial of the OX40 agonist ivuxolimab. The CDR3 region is CASSFAGANVLTF. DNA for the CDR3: TGTGCTAGCAGCTTCGCTGGGGCCAACGTCCTGACTTTC.